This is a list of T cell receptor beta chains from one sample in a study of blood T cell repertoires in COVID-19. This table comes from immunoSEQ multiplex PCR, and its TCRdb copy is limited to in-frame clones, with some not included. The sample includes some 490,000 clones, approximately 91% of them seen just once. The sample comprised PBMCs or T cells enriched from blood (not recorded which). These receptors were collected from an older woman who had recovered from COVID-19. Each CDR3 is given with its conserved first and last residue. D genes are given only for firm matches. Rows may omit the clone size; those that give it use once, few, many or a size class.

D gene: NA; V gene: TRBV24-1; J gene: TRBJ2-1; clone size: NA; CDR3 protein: CATSSVAGLSYNEQFF; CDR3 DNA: TGTGCCACCAGCTCCGTGGCAGGGTTGTCCTACAATGAGCAGTTCTTC
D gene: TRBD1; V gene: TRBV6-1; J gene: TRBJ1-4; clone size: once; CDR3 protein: CASSEGQGAHNEKLFF; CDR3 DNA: TGTGCCAGCAGTGAGGGCCAGGGGGCACATAATGAAAAACTGTTTTTT
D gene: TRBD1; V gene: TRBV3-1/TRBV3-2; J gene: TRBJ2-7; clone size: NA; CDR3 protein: CASSPGQGWYEQYF; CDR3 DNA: TGTGCCAGCAGCCCGGGACAGGGATGGTACGAGCAGTACTTC
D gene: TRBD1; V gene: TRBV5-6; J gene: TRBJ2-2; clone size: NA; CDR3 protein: CASSLDRDRYTGELFF; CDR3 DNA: TGTGCCAGCAGCTTGGACCGGGACAGATACACCGGGGAGCTGTTTTTT
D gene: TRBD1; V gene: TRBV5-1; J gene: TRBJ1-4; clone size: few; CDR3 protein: CASSVGQGFREKLFF; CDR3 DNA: TGCGCCAGCAGCGTCGGACAGGGTTTCAGGGAAAAACTGTTTTTT
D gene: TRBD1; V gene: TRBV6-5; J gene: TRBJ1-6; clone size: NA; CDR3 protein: CASSKQGVGSPLHF; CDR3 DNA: TGTGCCAGCAGTAAACAGGGGGTAGGTTCACCCCTCCACTTT
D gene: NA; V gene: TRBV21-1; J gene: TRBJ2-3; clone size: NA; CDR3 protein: CASSLQQGRRADTQYF; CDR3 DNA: TGTGCCAGCAGCTTGCAACAGGGGCGACGGGCAGATACGCAGTATTTT
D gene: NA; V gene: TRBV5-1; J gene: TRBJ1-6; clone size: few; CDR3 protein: CASSLGGQGSPLHF; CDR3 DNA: TGCGCCAGCAGCTTGGGCGGCCAGGGGTCACCCCTCCACTTT
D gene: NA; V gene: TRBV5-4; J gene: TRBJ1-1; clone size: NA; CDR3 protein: CASSPPGVQNTEAFF; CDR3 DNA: TGTGCCAGCAGCCCCCCGGGGGTTCAGAACACTGAAGCTTTCTTT
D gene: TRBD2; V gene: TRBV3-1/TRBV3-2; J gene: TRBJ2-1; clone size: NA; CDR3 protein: CASSQSASGGAYEQFF; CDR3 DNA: TGTGCCAGCAGCCAATCCGCTAGCGGGGGGGCGTATGAGCAGTTCTTC
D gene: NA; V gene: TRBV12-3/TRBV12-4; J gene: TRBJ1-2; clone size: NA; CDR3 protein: CASSADFYGYTF; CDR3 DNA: TGTGCCAGCAGTGCAGATTTCTATGGCTACACCTTC
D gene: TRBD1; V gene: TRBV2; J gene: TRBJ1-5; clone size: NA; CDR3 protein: CASSPDGQGNQPQHF; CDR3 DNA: TGTGCCAGCAGTCCGGATGGACAGGGAAATCAGCCCCAGCATTTT
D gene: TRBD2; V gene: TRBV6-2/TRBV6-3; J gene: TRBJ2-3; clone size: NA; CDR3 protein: CASSPRLAGGSTDTQYF; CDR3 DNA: TGTGCCAGCAGCCCACGTCTAGCGGGGGGGAGCACAGATACGCAGTATTTT
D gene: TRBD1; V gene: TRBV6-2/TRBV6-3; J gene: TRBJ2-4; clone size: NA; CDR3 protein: CASSWTGVAKNIQYF; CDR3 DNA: TGTGCCAGCAGTTGGACAGGGGTAGCCAAAAACATTCAGTACTTC
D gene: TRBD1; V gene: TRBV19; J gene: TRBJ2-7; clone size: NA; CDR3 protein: CASTPGWDRSYEQYF; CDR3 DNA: TGTGCCAGTACCCCAGGGTGGGACAGATCGTACGAGCAGTACTTC
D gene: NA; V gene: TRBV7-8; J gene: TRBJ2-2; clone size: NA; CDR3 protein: CASSLWGAGELFF; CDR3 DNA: TGTGCCAGCAGCCTCTGGGGGGCCGGGGAGCTGTTTTTT
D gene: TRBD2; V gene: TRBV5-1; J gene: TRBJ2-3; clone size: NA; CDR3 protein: CASSLTWLAGGDPDTQYF; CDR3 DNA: TGCGCCAGCAGCTTAACTTGGTTGGCGGGGGGGGACCCAGATACGCAGTATTTT
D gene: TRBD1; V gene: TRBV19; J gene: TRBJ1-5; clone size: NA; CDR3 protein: CATRGSGNQPQHF; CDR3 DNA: TGTGCCACCAGGGGGTCGGGCAATCAGCCCCAGCATTTT
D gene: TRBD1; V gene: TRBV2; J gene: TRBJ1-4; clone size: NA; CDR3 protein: CASGGQGAGEKLFF; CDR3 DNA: TGTGCCAGCGGTGGACAGGGGGCAGGGGAAAAACTGTTTTTT
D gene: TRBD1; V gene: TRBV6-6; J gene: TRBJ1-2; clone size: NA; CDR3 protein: CASSYSTGEGYTF; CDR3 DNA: TGTGCCAGCAGTTACTCGACAGGGGAGGGCTACACCTTC
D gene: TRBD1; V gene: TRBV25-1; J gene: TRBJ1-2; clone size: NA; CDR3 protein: CASRTGYGYTF; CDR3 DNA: TGTGCCAGTAGGACAGGATATGGCTACACCTTC
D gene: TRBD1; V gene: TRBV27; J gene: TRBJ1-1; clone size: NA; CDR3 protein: CASRTYRGPGNTEAFF; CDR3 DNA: TGTGCCAGCAGAACTTACAGGGGGCCGGGGAACACTGAAGCTTTCTTT
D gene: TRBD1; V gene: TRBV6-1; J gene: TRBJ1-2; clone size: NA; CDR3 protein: CASSEFGDSAANYGYTF; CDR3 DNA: TGTGCCAGCAGTGAGTTCGGGGACAGCGCTGCTAACTATGGCTACACCTTC
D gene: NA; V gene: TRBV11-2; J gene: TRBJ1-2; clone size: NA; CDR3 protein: CASSLDPTVYGYTF; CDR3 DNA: TGTGCCAGCAGCTTAGATCCCACGGTCTATGGCTACACCTTC
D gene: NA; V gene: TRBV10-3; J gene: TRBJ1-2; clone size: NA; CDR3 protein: CAISAAGGGYTF; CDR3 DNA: TGTGCCATCAGTGCAGCCGGAGGGGGCTACACCTTC
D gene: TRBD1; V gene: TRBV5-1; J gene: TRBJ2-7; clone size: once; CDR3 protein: CASSHRTGADEQYF; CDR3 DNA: TGCGCCAGCAGCCACCGGACAGGGGCCGACGAGCAGTACTTC
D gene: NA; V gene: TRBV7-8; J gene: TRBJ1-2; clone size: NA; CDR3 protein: CASSPASYSGYGYTF; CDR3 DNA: TGTGCCAGCAGCCCCGCCAGCTACTCAGGGTATGGCTACACCTTC
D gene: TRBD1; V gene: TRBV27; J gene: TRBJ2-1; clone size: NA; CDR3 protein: CASSLPDREGVDEQFF; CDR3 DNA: TGTGCCAGCAGTTTACCTGACAGGGAAGGTGTCGATGAGCAGTTCTTC
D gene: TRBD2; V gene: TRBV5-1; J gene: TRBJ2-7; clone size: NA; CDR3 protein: CASSLGGGDYEQYF; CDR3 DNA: TGCGCCAGCAGCTTGGGTGGGGGGGACTACGAGCAGTACTTC
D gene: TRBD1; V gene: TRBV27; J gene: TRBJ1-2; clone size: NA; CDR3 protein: CASSPGTGINYGYTF; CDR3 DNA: TGTGCCAGCAGTCCCGGGACAGGGATAAACTATGGCTACACCTTC
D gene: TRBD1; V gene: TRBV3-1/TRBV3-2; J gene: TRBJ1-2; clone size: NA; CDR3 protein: CASSRSQGGYGYTF; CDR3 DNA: TGTGCCAGCAGCCGCTCCCAGGGGGGCTATGGCTACACCTTC
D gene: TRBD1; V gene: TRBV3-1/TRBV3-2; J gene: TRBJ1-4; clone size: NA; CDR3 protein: CASSQGPGQGLPTNEKLFF; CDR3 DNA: TGTGCCAGCAGCCAAGGTCCGGGACAGGGCCTCCCAACTAATGAAAAACTGTTTTTT
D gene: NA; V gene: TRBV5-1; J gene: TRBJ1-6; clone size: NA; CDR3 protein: CASSFGSVRNSPLHF; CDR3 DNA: TGCGCCAGCAGTTTCGGGTCAGTTCGGAATTCACCCCTCCACTTT
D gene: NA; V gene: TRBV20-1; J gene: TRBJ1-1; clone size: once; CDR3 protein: CSAWRTAEAFF; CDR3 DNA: TGCAGTGCGTGGAGGACCGCCGAAGCTTTCTTT
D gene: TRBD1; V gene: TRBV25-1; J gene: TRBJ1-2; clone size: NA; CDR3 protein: CASSQTGPYGYTF; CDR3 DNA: TGTGCCAGCAGCCAGACAGGGCCCTATGGCTACACCTTC
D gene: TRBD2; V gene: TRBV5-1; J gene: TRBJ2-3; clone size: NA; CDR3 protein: CASSLGGLAGAPGDTQYF; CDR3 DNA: TGCGCCAGCAGCTTGGGAGGTCTAGCGGGGGCCCCGGGAGATACGCAGTATTTT
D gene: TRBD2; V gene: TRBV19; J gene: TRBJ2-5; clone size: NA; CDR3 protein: CASSLRGGVETQYF; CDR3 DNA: TGTGCCAGTAGTTTGCGGGGGGGCGTCGAGACCCAGTACTTC